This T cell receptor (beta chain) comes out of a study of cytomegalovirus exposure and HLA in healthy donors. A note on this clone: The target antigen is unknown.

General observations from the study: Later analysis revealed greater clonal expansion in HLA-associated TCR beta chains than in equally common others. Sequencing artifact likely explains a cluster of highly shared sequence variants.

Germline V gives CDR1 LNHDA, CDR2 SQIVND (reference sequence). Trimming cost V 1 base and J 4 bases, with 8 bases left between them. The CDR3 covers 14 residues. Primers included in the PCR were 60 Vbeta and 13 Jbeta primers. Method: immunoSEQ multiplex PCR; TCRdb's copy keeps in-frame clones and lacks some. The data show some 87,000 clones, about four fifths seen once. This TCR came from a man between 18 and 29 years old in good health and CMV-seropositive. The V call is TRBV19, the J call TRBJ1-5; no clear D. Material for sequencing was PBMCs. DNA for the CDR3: TGTGCCAGTAGTATAGGGTTCGGGAATCAGCCCCAGCATTTT. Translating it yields CASSIGFGNQPQHF.